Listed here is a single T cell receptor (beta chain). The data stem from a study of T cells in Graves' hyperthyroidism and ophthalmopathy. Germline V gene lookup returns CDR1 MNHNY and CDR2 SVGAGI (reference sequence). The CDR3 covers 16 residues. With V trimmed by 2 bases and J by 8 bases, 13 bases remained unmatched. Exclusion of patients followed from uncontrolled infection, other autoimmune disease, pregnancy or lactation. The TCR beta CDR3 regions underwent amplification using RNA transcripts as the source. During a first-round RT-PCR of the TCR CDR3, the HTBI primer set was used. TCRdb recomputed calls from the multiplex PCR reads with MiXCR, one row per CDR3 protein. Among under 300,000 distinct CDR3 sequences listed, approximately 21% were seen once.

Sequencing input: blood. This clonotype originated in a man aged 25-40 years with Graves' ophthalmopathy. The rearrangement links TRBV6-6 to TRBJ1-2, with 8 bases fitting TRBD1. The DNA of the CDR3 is TGTGCCAGCAGTTACGCATGGACAGGGAGGCCCCGGGGCTACACCTTC. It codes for CASSYAWTGRPRGYTF.